This TCR beta chain was sequenced for a study of blood T cells in healthy people across ages. The CDR3 extends over 17 amino acids. J gave up 1 base and V 4 bases, and 6 bases lay outside the gene matches. A second PCR, run for 7 to 11 cycles, used a sample-barcoded 5' primer plus a J-beta primer mix. Researchers report that a template-switch adaptor with 12 random nucleotides tagged each cDNA molecule. TCRdb reprocessed the 5' RACE reads via MiXCR and lists one record per CDR3 protein. Here the sample spans about 640,000 distinct CDR3 sequences, around 43% being singletons. There were healthy Caucasian individuals from Russia, aged 6 to 90, serving as donors. It was roughly 10 milliliters of peripheral blood that were drawn from each donor.

The sequenced sample consisted of blood. The receptor was isolated from an elderly man in good health. The chain couples TRBV12-3 or TRBV12-4 to TRBJ2-7, with 14 bases identical to TRBD2. CDR3: CASSSRLAGGRSYEQYF. The CDR3 region has the DNA TGTGCCAGCAGTTCCAGACTAGCGGGAGGGAGGTCCTACGAGCAGTACTTC.